This T cell receptor beta chain is from a study of early T cells in non-severe SARS-CoV-2 infection. Study overall: Chains from this unsorted whole-blood bulk RNA could not be paired. Findings and limits, study-wide: A preference for anti-spike CD8 responses marked VDJdb matching, which missed private and CD4 specificities.

With 4 bases clipped from V and 6 bases from J, the junction kept 9 bases outside the gene matches. CDR3 size: 16 residues. On this clonotype: Its antigen is still unknown.

The library protocol tagged individual cDNA molecules with unique molecular identifiers. TCRdb re-analysed the 5' RACE reads in MiXCR, keeping a single row per CDR3 protein. This sample yields about 97,000 distinct CDR3 sequences, of which approximately 10% are seen a single time; approximately 4.7% belongs to the top ten. The chain carries TRBV12-3 or TRBV12-4 and TRBJ2-1; the match to TRBD2 covers 10 bases. The source is an adult who was a healthcare worker with PCR-confirmed SARS-CoV-2 infection or an uninfected control (not recorded which). The specimen comprised whole blood, sampled at baseline. In DNA form, the CDR3 reads TGTGCCAGCAGTTCCGCCCTAGCGGGAGCGATCAATGAGCAGTTCTTC. Amino acid sequence: CASSSALAGAINEQFF.